Listed below are T cell receptor beta chains from one sample, sequenced in a study of tumor and adjacent non-tumor tissue in lung cancer. TCRdb called the multiplex PCR reads again in MiXCR, with one record for every CDR3 protein. The repertoire holds tens of thousands of distinct CDR3 sequences, around two thirds seen once, with about a quarter in the top ten. Sequencing was performed on distant non-tumor lung tissue. The receptors originated from a woman between 50 and 59 years old with non-small cell lung cancer. Both conserved end residues are part of each CDR3. The D gene is left open where the match is weak. Clone size is given for some rows only: seen once, a few or many times, or a class if the clone is expanded.

clone_size | d_call | j_call | v_call | cdr3_nt | cdr3_aa
few | NA | TRBJ1-6 | TRBV28 | TGTGCCAGCAGTTCCCGGGCCGCAAATTCACCCCTCCACTTT | CASSSRAANSPLHF
NA | NA | TRBJ2-5 | TRBV6-1 | TGCGCCAGCACACCTGAGGACCTAAGTGAGACCCAGTACTTC | CASTPEDLSETQYF
many | NA | TRBJ2-5 | TRBV10-3 | TGTGCCATCAGTGAGTCAGGGGTAGAGACCCAGTACTTC | CAISESGVETQYF
NA | TRBD1 | TRBJ2-5 | TRBV10-3 | TGTGCCATCAATGAGTCGTTACAGGGGATGGAGACCCAGTACTTC | CAINESLQGMETQYF
once | NA | TRBJ2-7 | TRBV20-1 | TGCAGTGCTAGATCAATCGGGCGACCCCCTTACGAGCAGTGCTTC | CSARSIGRPPYEQCF
NA | NA | TRBJ1-3 | TRBV4-1 | TGCGCCAGTAACCAGAGGGGGGGTACCGCTGGAAACACCATATATTTT | CASNQRGGTAGNTIYF
NA | TRBD1 | TRBJ2-7 | TRBV10-3 | TGTGCCATCAGTGCAGACCGGACAGGGCCCTACGTGCAGTACTTC | CAISADRTGPYVQYF
NA | NA | TRBJ2-1 | TRBV28 | TGTGCCAGCAGTAGGCAGGCCCTTTACATTGAGCGGTTCTTC | CASSRQALYIERFF
few | TRBD2 | TRBJ2-3 | TRBV6-2/TRBV6-3 | TGTGCCGGCAGTACCCTTAGCGGGGGCACAGATACACAGTATTTT | CAGSTLSGGTDTQYF
few | NA | TRBJ1-6 | TRBV6-5 | TGTGCCAGCAGAGGGACTGGGGATTCACTCCTCCACTTT | CASRGTGDSLLHF
NA | NA | TRBJ2-1 | TRBV6-1 | TGTGCCAGCAGTGCGTCAGGGATCCATGGGCAGTTCTTC | CASSASGIHGQFF
NA | NA | TRBJ2-7 | TRBV20-1 | TGCAGTGCTACCCAGGAGGGGTTTGTGTACGATCAGTACTTC | CSATQEGFVYDQYF
NA | NA | TRBJ1-2 | TRBV20-1 | TGCAATGCTAGAGGGGATAGGGGTTTTCATGGCTACACCTTC | CNARGDRGFHGYTF
NA | NA | TRBJ2-1 | TRBV11-2 | TGTGCCAGCAGCTCGGACAAGAGGATTTACAATGAGCAGTTCTTC | CASSSDKRIYNEQFF
NA | NA | TRBJ2-7 | TRBV12-3/TRBV12-4 | TGTACCAACAGTACACACCAGGGGCACTACGAGCAGTACTTC | CTNSTHQGHYEQYF
many | NA | TRBJ2-7 | TRBV6-5 | TGTGCCAGCAGTCGGAGCGTAAGCTCCTACGAGCAGCACTTC | CASSRSVSSYEQHF
NA | NA | TRBJ2-2 | TRBV11-2 | TGTGCCGGCAACTGGGGGACAACCGGGGAGCTTTTTTTT | CAGNWGTTGELFF
NA | TRBD1 | TRBJ1-2 | TRBV5-6 | TGTACCGGCAGATTCGGGACAGGGCCTAACTATGGCTACACCTTC | CTGRFGTGPNYGYTF
NA | TRBD1 | TRBJ2-7 | TRBV6-2/TRBV6-3 | TGTGCCAGCAGTTACCCGACAGGGGGCCACGAGCAGTACTTC | CASSYPTGGHEQYF
NA | NA | TRBJ2-2 | TRBV20-1 | TGCAGTACTAGGTCTAGTGGAGAAAACACCGGGGAGCTGTTTTTT | CSTRSSGENTGELFF
medium-sized | NA | TRBJ2-2 | TRBV10-1 | TGCGCCAGCAGTGATGAGGGGTTCGCCGGGGAGCTGTTTTTT | CASSDEGFAGELFF
NA | TRBD2 | TRBJ2-7 | TRBV13 | TGTGCCAGCAGCTTACGCGGGAGTAGATACGATCAGTACTTC | CASSLRGSRYDQYF
NA | TRBD2 | TRBJ2-5 | TRBV5-4 | TGTGCCATCAGCCCCGGACTAGCGGGAGGGCCGGAAGAGACCCAGTACTTC | CAISPGLAGGPEETQYF
few | NA | TRBJ1-2 | TRBV7-8 | TGTGCCAGCAGCTCAACTCGGGGGGATAGGGGTGGCTACACCTTC | CASSSTRGDRGGYTF
many | NA | TRBJ2-7 | TRBV5-5 | TGTGCCAGCAGCTTGGTTGGGCCACCCTACGAGCAGTACTTC | CASSLVGPPYEQYF
few | NA | TRBJ2-3 | TRBV5-1 | TGCGCCAGCAGCGCGGCCAGGGGTACAGATACGCAGTATTTT | CASSAARGTDTQYF
many | NA | TRBJ2-4 | TRBV4-3 | TGCGCCAGCAGCCAAGATGCTGCGCTCGGGGGCAAAAACATTCAGTACTTC | CASSQDAALGGKNIQYF
large | NA | TRBJ2-1 | TRBV29-1 | TGCAGCGTTGCACCCGTGCGGACATTAAGCAATGAGCAGTTCTTC | CSVAPVRTLSNEQFF